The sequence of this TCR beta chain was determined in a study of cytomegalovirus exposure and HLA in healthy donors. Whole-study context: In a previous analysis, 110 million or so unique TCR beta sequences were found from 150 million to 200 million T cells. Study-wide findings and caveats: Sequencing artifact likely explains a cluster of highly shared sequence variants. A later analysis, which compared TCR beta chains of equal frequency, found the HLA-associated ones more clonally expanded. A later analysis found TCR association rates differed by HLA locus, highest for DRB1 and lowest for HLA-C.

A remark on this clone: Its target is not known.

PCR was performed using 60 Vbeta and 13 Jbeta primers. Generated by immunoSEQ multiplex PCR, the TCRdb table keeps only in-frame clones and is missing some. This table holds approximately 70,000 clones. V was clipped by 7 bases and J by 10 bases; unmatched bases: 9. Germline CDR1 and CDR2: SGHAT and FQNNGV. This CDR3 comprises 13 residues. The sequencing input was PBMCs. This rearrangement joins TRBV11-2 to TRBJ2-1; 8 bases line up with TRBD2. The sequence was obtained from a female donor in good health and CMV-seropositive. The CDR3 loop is CASIFGGAGEQFF. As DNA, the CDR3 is TGTGCCAGCATCTTCGGGGGGGCTGGAGAGCAGTTCTTC.